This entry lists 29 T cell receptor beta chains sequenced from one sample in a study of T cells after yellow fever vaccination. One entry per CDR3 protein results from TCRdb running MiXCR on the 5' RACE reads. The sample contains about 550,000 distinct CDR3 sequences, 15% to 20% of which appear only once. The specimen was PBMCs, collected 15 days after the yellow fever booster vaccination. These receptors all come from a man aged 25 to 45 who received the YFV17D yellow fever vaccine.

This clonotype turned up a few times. CDR3 in amino acids: CASSPVAGLNTEAFF. The DNA for the CDR3 is TGTGCCAGCAGCCCGGTCGCAGGGCTGAACACTGAAGCTTTCTTT. V is TRBV3-1 and J is TRBJ1-1; perhaps TRBD1 as D (5 bases). Germline V gene data show CDR1 as LGHDT and CDR2 as YNNKEL (reference sequence). The CDR3 is 15 amino acids. V lost 4 bases and J 0 bases, leaving 12 bases between the germline ends.

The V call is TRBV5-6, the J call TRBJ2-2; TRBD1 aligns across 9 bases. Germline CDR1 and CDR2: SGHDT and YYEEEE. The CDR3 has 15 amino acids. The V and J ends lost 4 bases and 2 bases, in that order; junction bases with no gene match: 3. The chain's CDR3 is CASSTGGVNTGELFF. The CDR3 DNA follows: TGTGCCAGCAGCACAGGGGGCGTAAACACCGGGGAGCTGTTTTTT.

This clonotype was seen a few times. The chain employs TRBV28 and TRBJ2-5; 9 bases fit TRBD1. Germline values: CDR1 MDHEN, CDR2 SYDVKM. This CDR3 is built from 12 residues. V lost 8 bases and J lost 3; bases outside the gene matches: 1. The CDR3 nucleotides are TGTGCCAGCTGGGACAGGGAAGAGACCCAGTACTTC. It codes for CASWDREETQYF.

CDR3 amino acids: CSARTLSYEQYF. CDR3 nucleotides: TGCAGTGCTAGGACTTTGAGCTACGAGCAGTACTTC. The chain uses TRBV20-1 and TRBJ2-7; D is ambiguous. CDR3 length: 12 amino acids. Looked up from germline, CDR1 is DFQATT and CDR2 is SNEGSKA (reference sequence). V lost 3 bases and J 3 bases, leaving 9 bases between the germline ends.

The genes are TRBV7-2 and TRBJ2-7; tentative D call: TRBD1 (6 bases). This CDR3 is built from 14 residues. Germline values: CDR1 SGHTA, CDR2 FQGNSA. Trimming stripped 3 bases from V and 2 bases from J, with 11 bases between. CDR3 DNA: TGTGCCAGCAGCTTTCAGCCAGGGGCCTACGAGCAGTACTTC. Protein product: CASSFQPGAYEQYF.

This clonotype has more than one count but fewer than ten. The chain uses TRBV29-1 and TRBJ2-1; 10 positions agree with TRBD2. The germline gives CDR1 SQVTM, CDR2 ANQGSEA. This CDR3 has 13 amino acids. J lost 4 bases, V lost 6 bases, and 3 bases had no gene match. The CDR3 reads CSVETSGYNEQFF. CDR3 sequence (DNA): TGCAGCGTCGAGACTAGCGGGTACAATGAGCAGTTCTTC.

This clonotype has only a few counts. CDR3 in amino acids: CASNPGGAFTEAFF. Here the CDR3 DNA reads TGCGCCAGCAACCCAGGGGGCGCTTTCACTGAAGCTTTCTTT. This chain connects TRBV5-1 to TRBJ1-1; TRBD1 matches at 8 bases. There are 14 residues in the CDR3. Germline loops: CDR1 SGHRS, CDR2 YFSETQ. With V trimmed by 6 bases and J by 4 bases, 8 bases remained unmatched. The complete variable domain, with remaining parts taken from reference TRBV5-1 and TRBJ1-1, reads KAGVTQTPRYLIKTRGQQVTLSCSPISGHRSVSWYQQTPGQGLQFLFEYFSETQRNKGNFPGRFSGRQFSNSRSEMNVSTLELGDSALYLCASNPGGAFTEAFFGQGTRLTVV.

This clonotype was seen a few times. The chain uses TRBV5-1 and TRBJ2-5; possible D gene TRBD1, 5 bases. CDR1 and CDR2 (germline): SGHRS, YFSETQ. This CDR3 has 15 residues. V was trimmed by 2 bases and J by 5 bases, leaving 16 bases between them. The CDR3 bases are TGCGCCAGCAGCTTTGGGGCCTCCGACCTGGAGACCCAGTACTTC. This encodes CASSFGASDLETQYF.

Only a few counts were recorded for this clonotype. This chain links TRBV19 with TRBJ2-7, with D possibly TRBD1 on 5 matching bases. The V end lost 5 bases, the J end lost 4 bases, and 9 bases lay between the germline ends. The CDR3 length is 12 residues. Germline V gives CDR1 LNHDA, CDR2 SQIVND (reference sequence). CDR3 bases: TGTGCCAGTAGTGGGGCGAGATACGAGCAGTACTTC. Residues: CASSGARYEQYF. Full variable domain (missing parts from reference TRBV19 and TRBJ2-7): DGGITQSPKYLFRKEGQNVTLSCEQNLNHDAMYWYRQDPGQGLRLIYYSQIVNDFQKGDIAEGYSVSREKKESFPLTVTSAQKNPTAFYLCASSGARYEQYFGPGTRLTVT.

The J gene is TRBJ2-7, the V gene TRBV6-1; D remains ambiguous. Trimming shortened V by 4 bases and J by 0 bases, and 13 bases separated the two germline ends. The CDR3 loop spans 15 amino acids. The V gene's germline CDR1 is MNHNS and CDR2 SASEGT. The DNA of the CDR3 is TGTGCCAGCAGTGGTCCGACGTCCAGCTCCTACGAGCAGTACTTC. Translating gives CASSGPTSSSYEQYF.

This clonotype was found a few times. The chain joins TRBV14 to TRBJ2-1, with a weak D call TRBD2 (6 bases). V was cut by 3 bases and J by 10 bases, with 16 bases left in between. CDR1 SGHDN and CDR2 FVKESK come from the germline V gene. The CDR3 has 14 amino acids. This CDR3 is CASSHGRTEREQFF. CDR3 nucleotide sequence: TGTGCCAGCAGCCATGGGAGGACGGAGCGCGAGCAGTTCTTC.

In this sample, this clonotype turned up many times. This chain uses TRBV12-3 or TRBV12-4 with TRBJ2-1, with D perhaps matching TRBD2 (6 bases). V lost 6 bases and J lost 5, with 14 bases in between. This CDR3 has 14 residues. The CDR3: CASSPPPGDNEQFF. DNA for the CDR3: TGTGCCAGCAGCCCCCCTCCGGGGGACAATGAGCAGTTCTTC.

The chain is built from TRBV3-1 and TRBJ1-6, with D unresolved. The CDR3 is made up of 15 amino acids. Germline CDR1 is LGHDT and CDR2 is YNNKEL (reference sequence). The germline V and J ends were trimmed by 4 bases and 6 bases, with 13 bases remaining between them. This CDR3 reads CASSPAGDSNSPLHF. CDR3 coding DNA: TGTGCCAGCAGCCCCGCCGGGGATTCTAATTCACCCCTCCACTTT.

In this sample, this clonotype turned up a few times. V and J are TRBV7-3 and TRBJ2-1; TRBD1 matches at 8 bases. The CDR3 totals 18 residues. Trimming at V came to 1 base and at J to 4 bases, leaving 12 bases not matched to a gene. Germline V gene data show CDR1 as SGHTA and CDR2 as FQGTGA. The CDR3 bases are TGTGCCAGCAGCTTAATAGTGGGACAGGAGAAAGCGTACAATGAGCAGTTCTTC. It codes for CASSLIVGQEKAYNEQFF.

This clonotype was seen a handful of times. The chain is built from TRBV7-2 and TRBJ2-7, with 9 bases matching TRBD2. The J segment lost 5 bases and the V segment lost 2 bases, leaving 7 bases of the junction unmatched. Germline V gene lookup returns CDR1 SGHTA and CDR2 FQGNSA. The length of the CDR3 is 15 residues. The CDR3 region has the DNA TGTGCCAGCAGCTTATTCGGGACTAGCCCCCACGAGCAGTACTTC. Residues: CASSLFGTSPHEQYF.

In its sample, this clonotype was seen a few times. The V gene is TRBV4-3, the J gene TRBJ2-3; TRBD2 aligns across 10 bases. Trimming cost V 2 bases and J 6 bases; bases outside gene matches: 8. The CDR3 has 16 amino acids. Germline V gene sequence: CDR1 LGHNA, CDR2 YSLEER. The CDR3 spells CASSQFLAGGGDTQYF. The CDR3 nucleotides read TGCGCCAGCAGCCAATTCTTAGCGGGAGGAGGGGATACGCAGTATTTT.

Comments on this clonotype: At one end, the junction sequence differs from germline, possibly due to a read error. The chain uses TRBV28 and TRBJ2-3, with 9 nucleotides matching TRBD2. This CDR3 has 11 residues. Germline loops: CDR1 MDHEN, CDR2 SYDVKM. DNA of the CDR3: TGTGCCAGTGCCGGAGAGATAGCGGGAGAATTT. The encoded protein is CASAGEIAGEF.

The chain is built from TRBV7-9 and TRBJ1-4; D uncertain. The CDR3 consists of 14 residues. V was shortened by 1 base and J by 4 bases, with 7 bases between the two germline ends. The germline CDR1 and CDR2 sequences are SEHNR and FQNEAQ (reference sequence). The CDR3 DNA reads TGTGCCAGCAGCTTAGGGGGAGATAATGAAAAACTGTTTTTT. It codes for CASSLGGDNEKLFF.

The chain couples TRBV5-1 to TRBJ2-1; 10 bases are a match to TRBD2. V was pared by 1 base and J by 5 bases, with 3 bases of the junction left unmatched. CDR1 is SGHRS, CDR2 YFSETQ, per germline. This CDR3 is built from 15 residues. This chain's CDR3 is CASSLTLAGNNEQFF. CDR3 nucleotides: TGCGCCAGCAGCTTGACACTAGCGGGAAACAATGAGCAGTTCTTC.

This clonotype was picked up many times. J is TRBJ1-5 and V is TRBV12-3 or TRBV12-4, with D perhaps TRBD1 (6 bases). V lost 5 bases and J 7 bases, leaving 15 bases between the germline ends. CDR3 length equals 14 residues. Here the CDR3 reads CASSLTGPEQPQHF. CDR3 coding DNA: TGTGCCAGCAGTCTCACAGGGCCGGAGCAGCCCCAGCATTTT.

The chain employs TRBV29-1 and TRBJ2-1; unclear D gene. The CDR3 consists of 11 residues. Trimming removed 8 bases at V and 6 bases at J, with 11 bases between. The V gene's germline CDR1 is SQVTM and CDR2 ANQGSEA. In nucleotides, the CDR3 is TGCAGCTCCGATATGGGCAATGAGCAGTTCTTC. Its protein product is CSSDMGNEQFF.

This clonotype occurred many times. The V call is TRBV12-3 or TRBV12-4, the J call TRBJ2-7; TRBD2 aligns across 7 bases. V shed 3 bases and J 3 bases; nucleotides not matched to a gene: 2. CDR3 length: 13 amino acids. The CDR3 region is CASSFAGDYEQYF. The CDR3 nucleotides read TGTGCCAGCAGTTTCGCGGGAGACTACGAGCAGTACTTC.

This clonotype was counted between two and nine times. CDR3 bases: TGCAGTGCTAGAGTGAGCGGGAGTAGGACCGGGGAGCTGTTTTTT. Translating it yields CSARVSGSRTGELFF. The rearrangement links TRBV20-1 to TRBJ2-2; 8 bases are a match to TRBD2. The CDR3 loop spans 15 amino acids. V gave up 1 base and J gave up 5 bases; unmatched junction bases: 6. Germline loops: CDR1 DFQATT, CDR2 SNEGSKA (reference sequence).

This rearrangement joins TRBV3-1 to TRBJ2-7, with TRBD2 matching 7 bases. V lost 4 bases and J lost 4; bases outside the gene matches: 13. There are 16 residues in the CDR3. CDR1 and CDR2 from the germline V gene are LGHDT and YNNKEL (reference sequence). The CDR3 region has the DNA TGTGCCAGCAGCCTCTCTAGCGGACCTCTCATTTACGAGCAGTACTTC. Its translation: CASSLSSGPLIYEQYF.

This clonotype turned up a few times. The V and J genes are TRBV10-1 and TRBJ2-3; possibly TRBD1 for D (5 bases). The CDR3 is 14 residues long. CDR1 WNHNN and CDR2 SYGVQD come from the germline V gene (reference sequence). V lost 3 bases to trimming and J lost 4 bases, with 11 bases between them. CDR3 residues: CASSERGAADTQYF. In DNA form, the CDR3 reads TGCGCCAGCAGTGAAAGGGGCGCCGCAGATACGCAGTATTTT.

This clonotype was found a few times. The CDR3 protein is CSAIKKDRGLVNEQFF. DNA of the CDR3: TGCAGTGCTATAAAAAAGGACAGGGGGCTCGTGAATGAGCAGTTCTTC. The rearrangement uses TRBV20-1 and TRBJ2-1; TRBD1 matches 11 bases. The CDR3 sequence is 16 residues long. Germline assignment: CDR1 DFQATT and CDR2 SNEGSKA (reference sequence). J lost 7 bases, V lost 4 bases, and 12 bases had no gene match.

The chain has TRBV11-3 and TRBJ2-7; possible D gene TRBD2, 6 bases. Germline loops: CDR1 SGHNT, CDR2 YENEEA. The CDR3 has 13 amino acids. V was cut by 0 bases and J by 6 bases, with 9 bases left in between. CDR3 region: CASSLEVGSEQYF. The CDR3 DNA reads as TGTGCCAGCAGCTTAGAGGTCGGGAGCGAGCAGTACTTC.

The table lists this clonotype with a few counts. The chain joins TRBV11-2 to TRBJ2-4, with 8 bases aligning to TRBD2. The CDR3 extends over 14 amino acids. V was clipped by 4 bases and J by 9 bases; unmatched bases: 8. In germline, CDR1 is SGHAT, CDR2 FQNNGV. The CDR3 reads CASSSGLGDSIQYF. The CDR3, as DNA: TGTGCCAGCAGCTCGGGACTAGGAGACAGCATTCAGTACTTC.

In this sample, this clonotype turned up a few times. CDR3: CASSTRTSGLALTQYF. The CDR3 DNA sequence: TGTGCCAGCAGCACCCGGACTAGCGGGCTGGCGTTGACGCAGTATTTT. This chain uses TRBV7-2 with TRBJ2-3; 11 bases are shared with TRBD2. The ends lost 5 bases at V and 9 bases at J; junction bases unmatched: 13. Germline V lookup: CDR1 SGHTA, CDR2 FQGNSA. CDR3 size: 16 residues.